Shown below are 13 T cell receptor beta chains from a single sample sequenced in a study of blood T cell repertoires in COVID-19. Repertoires were generated with immunoSEQ multiplex PCR, while TCRdb's copy carries only in-frame clones and drops some. The sample lists 85,000 to 100,000 clones, 70% to 90% occurring once. The sequenced sample consisted of peripheral blood. The source is a man aged 50 to 60 with COVID-19, enrolled during active disease.

The V gene is TRBV28, the J gene TRBJ2-3; unclear D gene. There are 13 residues in the CDR3. The V end lost 2 bases, the J end lost 0 bases, and 3 bases lay between the germline ends. Germline V gene sequence: CDR1 MDHEN, CDR2 SYDVKM. Here the CDR3 DNA reads TGTGCCAGCAGTTTACTCAGCACAGATACGCAGTATTTT. Protein sequence: CASSLLSTDTQYF. Using reference TRBV28 and TRBJ2-3 for the parts outside the CDR3, the full variable domain is DVKVTQSSRYLVKRTGEKVFLECVQDMDHENMFWYRQDPGLGLRLIYFSYDVKMKEKGDIPEGYSVSREKKERFSLILESASTNQTSMYLCASSLLSTDTQYFGPGTRLTVL.

This clone was counted ten times or more. This chain links TRBV7-3 with TRBJ2-7, with 10 bases aligning to TRBD2. Germline lookup yields CDR1 SGHTA and CDR2 FQGTGA. The CDR3 runs to 16 residues. Trimming removed 5 bases from V and 3 bases from J; junction bases left unmatched: 10. The CDR3 sequence is CASSPTPLAGIYEQYF. CDR3 DNA sequence: TGTGCCAGCAGCCCCACCCCACTAGCGGGGATCTACGAGCAGTACTTC.

This chain joins TRBV28 and TRBJ1-4; TRBD1 aligns across 8 bases. V was pared by 6 bases and J by 7 bases, with 7 bases of the junction left unmatched. Germline lookup yields CDR1 MDHEN and CDR2 SYDVKM. The CDR3 has 14 residues. CDR3 region: CASRVQGAGEKLFF. The CDR3 DNA reads TGTGCCAGCAGGGTCCAGGGGGCCGGTGAAAAACTGTTTTTT.

The chain links TRBV28 to TRBJ1-3; D not resolved. With 7 bases removed from V and 4 bases from J, the gap between germline ends came to 17 bases. The CDR3 covers 15 residues. Per the germline V gene, CDR1 is MDHEN and CDR2 is SYDVKM. CDR3 residues: CASTSPRRVGNTIYF. The CDR3 DNA sequence: TGTGCCAGCACCTCGCCCCGACGGGTCGGAAACACCATATATTTT.

This rearrangement joins TRBV5-8 to TRBJ1-2; D is unclear. The germline gives CDR1 SGHTS, CDR2 YDEGEE. The CDR3 sequence is 14 residues long. V was cut by 0 bases and J by 5 bases, with 11 bases left in between. CDR3 sequence: CASSLAEQTYGYTF. DNA of the CDR3: TGTGCCAGCAGCTTGGCTGAACAGACGTATGGCTACACCTTC.

The chain links TRBV6-1 to TRBJ1-4, with no clear D. Trimming left V 1 base short and J 5 bases short, with 14 bases between. Per germline, CDR1 MNHNS and CDR2 SASEGT. The CDR3 sequence is 16 residues long. CDR3 DNA: TGTGCCAGCAGTGAAGGAATGTGGGAGATGAATGAAAAACTGTTTTTT. As protein: CASSEGMWEMNEKLFF.

This rearrangement joins TRBV19 to TRBJ2-7, with a tentative D call TRBD1 (6 bases). V was shortened by 3 bases and J by 0 bases, with 6 bases between the two germline ends. The V gene's germline CDR1 is LNHDA and CDR2 SQIVND (reference sequence). The CDR3 extends over 13 amino acids. CDR3 residues: CASSMGASYEQYF. CDR3 nucleotide sequence: TGTGCCAGTAGTATGGGGGCCTCCTACGAGCAGTACTTC.

The V and J genes are TRBV28 and TRBJ1-1, with 8 bases lining up with TRBD1. This CDR3 is 16 amino acids long. Germline V gives CDR1 MDHEN, CDR2 SYDVKM. J was trimmed by 0 bases and V by 4 bases; bases with no gene match: 7. CDR3 sequence (DNA): TGTGCCAGCAGTTACCCTACAGGGGGGTTGAACACTGAAGCTTTCTTT. Amino acids: CASSYPTGGLNTEAFF.

This clone was seen a handful of times. The V gene is TRBV30, the J gene TRBJ1-4; TRBD1 matches at 10 bases. This CDR3 region has 14 residues. Per germline, CDR1 GTSNPN and CDR2 SVGIG (reference sequence). The J segment lost 8 bases and the V segment lost 1 base, leaving 4 bases of the junction unmatched. In DNA form, the CDR3 reads TGTGCCTGGAGTGCGGGACAGGGGAGGGAAAAACTGTTTTTT. Its protein product is CAWSAGQGREKLFF.

This clone has a single count. The V call is TRBV7-3, the J call TRBJ1-6; 10 bases are a match to TRBD1. The CDR3 covers 15 residues. CDR1 and CDR2 from the germline V gene are SGHTA and FQGTGA. Trimming took 1 base from V and 10 from J; bases not matched to a gene: 4. CDR3 in DNA: TGTGCCAGCAGCTTAAGCGGGGACAGGGGATCACCCCTCCACTTT. It is translated as CASSLSGDRGSPLHF.

The genes are TRBV9 and TRBJ2-1; tentative D call: TRBD2 (5 bases). The V end was cut by 5 bases, the J end by 4 bases, with 13 bases between. The CDR3 consists of 14 residues. Germline V CDR1 and CDR2: SGDLS, YYNGEE. The CDR3 nucleotides read TGTGCCAGCAGTTACGCGGGCGTTTACAATGAGCAGTTCTTC. This gives the protein CASSYAGVYNEQFF.

The CDR3 nucleotides read TGTGCCAGCAACACGGTCGGGGACAATGAGCAGTTCTTC. Translating it yields CASNTVGDNEQFF. This chain joins TRBV28 and TRBJ2-1; tentatively, D is TRBD2 (5 bases). Between the trimmed V and J ends, which lost 7 bases and 5 bases, there was a span of 12 bases. The CDR3 runs 13 residues. CDR1 and CDR2 (germline): MDHEN, SYDVKM.

This chain uses TRBV5-1 with TRBJ1-2; the D is unclear. CDR1 and CDR2 from the germline V gene are SGHRS and YFSETQ. Trimming stripped 0 bases from V and 10 bases from J, with 16 bases between. This CDR3 spans 14 amino acids. Written as DNA, the CDR3 is TGCGCCAGCAGCTTGGGAATGGATAGCAGACCCTACACCTTC. Amino acids: CASSLGMDSRPYTF.